This T cell receptor beta chain was sequenced for a study of CD8 T cells in ankylosing spondylitis. Whole-study results and caveats: Within ankylosing spondylitis blood, a TCR beta motif made up of eight or nine highly homologous variants appeared to be characteristic.

This CDR3 is built from 13 residues. V lost 7 bases and J lost 1, with 11 bases in between. Quantitative 5'-RACE with molecular barcodes was used to make the TCR beta libraries. TCRdb re-called the 5' RACE reads through MiXCR, storing one row per CDR3 protein. The repertoire has about 440,000 distinct CDR3 sequences, roughly 18% of them found once; the top ten carry approximately 0.93%. This clonotype turned up a few times. The antigen is undetermined. The rearrangement uses TRBV12-3 or TRBV12-4 and TRBJ2-7, with D possibly TRBD2 on 5 matching bases. This receptor was identified in a male donor with ankylosing spondylitis. The sequencing input was blood, either unsorted or a sorted T cell fraction (not recorded which). CDR3 residues: CASKAGGSYEQYF. The CDR3 bases are TGTGCCAGCAAGGCGGGTGGGTCCTACGAGCAGTACTTC.